This TCR beta chain was recovered during a study of regulatory T cells in long-lasting Graves disease. Time point specified: persistent/refractory GD, antithyroid drugs over 5 years with positive TRAb. PBMC-extracted RNA yielded the TCR library. To make TCR beta libraries, researchers used iRepertoire HTBI primers and Arm-PCR of CDR3 regions. Using its own MiXCR run on the multiplex PCR reads, TCRdb lists one record per CDR3 protein. The sample comprises 600,000 to 800,000 distinct CDR3 sequences, around 30% of which are singletons, and about 42% rests with the top ten. This clonotype was detected many times. Its antigen is not known. Broader study findings: Thyroid tissue was not sampled; only peripheral blood was.

The CDR3 runs to 15 residues. Germline V gene data show CDR1 as MNHNS and CDR2 as SASEGT. Trimming stripped 6 bases from V and 8 bases from J, with 17 bases between. The V gene is TRBV6-1, the J gene TRBJ1-6; possible D gene TRBD1, 6 bases. This TCR came from a female donor with Graves disease. The material was peripheral blood mononuclear cells (PBMCs), obtained when the disease was refractory, from a patient treated with antithyroid drugs. DNA of the CDR3: TGTGCCAGCAGACAGGGATGGGAGAGGGATTCACCCCTCCACTTT. Its protein product is CASRQGWERDSPLHF.